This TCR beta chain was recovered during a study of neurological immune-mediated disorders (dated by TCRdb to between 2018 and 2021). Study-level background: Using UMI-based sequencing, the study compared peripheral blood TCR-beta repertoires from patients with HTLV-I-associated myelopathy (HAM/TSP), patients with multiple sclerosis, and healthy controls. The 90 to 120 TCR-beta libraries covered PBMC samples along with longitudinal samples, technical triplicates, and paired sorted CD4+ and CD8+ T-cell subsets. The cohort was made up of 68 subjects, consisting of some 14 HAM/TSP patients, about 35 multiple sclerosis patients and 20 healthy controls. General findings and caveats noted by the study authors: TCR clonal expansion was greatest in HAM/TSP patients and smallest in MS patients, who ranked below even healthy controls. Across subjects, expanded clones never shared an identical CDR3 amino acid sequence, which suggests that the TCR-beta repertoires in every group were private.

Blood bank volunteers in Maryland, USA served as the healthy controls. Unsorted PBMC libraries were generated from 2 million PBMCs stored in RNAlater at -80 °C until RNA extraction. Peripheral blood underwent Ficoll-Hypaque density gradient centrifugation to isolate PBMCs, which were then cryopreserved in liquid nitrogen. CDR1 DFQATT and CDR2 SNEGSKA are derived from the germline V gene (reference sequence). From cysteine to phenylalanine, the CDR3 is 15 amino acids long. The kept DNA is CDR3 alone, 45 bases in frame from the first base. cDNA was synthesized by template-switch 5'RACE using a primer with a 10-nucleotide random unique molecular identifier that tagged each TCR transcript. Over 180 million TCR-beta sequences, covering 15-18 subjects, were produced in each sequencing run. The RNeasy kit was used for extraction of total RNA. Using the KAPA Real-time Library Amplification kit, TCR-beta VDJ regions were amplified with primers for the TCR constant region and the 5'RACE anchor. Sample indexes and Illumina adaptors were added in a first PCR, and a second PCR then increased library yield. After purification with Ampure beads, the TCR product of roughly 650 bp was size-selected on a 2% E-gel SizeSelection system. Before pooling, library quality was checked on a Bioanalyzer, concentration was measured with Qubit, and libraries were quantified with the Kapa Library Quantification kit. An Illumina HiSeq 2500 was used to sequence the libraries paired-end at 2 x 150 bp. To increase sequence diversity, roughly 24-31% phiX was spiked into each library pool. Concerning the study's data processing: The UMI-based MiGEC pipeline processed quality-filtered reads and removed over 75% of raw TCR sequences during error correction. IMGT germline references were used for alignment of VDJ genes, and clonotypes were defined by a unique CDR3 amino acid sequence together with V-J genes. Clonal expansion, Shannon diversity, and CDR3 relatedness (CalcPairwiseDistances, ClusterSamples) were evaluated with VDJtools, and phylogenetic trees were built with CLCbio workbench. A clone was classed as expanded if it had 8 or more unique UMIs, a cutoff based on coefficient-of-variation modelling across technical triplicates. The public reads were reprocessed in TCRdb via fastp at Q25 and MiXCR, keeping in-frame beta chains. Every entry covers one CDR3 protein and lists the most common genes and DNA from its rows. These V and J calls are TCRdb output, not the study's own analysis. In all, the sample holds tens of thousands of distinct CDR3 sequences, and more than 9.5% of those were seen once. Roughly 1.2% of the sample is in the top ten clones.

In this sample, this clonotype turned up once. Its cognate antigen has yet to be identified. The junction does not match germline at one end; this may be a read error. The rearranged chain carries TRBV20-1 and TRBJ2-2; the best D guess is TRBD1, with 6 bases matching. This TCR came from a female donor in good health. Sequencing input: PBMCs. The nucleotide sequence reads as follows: TGCAGTGCTACCGGACAGAGTACGAACAACGGGGAGCTGTTTTTT. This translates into CSATGQSTNNGELFF.